The 13 T cell receptor beta chains listed next were all sequenced from one sample in a study of blood T cells in healthy people across ages. The second PCR ran roughly 6 to 11 cycles with a sample-barcoded 5' primer and J-beta primers. TCRdb reprocessed the 5' RACE reads via MiXCR and lists one record per CDR3 protein. Here the sample spans hundreds of thousands of distinct CDR3 sequences, 49% being singletons. Input material: blood. The receptor source for this set is a woman aged 60-75 years in good health.

This sequence joins TRBV20-1 and TRBJ2-1; maybe TRBD1 (6 bases). Germline V gives CDR1 DFQATT, CDR2 SNEGSKA (reference sequence). This CDR3 contains 13 residues. DNA for the CDR3: TGCAGCGACTATTCTAGGGTTGGGGGCGAGCAGTTCTTC. Translating gives CSDYSRVGGEQFF.

In the case of this clonotype: The junction does not match germline at one end; this may be a read error. V usage is TRBV9 and J usage is TRBJ2-1; the D is unclear. Germline loops: CDR1 SGDLS, CDR2 YYNGEE. The CDR3 spans 14 residues. DNA of the CDR3: TGTGCCAGCTGCGTAGCCTCAACCTACAATGAGCAGTTCTTC. Amino acids: CASCVASTYNEQFF. Full variable domain (missing parts from reference TRBV9 and TRBJ2-1): DSGVTQTPKHLITATGQRVTLRCSPRSGDLSVYWYQQSLDQGLQFLIQYYNGEERAKGNILERFSAQQFPDLHSELNLSSLELGDSALYFCASCVASTYNEQFFGPGTRLTVL.

The chain employs TRBV7-9 and TRBJ1-1; tentative D call: TRBD1 (5 bases). From germline, CDR1 is SEHNR and CDR2 FQNEAQ (reference sequence). The CDR3 length is 13 residues. Trimming stripped 1 base from V and 11 bases from J, with 14 bases between. The CDR3 DNA reads TGTGCCAGCAGCTTAGAATGGGGCGCGGCCGCTTTCTTT. It yields the protein CASSLEWGAAAFF.

V gene TRBV3-1 combines with J gene TRBJ2-5; 8 bases match TRBD2. The germline V gene encodes CDR1 LGHDT and CDR2 YNNKEL (reference sequence). This CDR3 is 15 amino acids long. The V segment lost 4 bases and the J segment 5 bases; nucleotides outside the gene matches: 9. CDR3 in amino acids: CASSPGLVLGETQYF. Here the CDR3 DNA reads TGTGCCAGCAGCCCGGGACTAGTCCTGGGGGAGACCCAGTACTTC.

This clonotype was seen at least ten times. A clone one base away is much larger, so this may be a read error. The V gene is TRBV20-1, the J gene TRBJ2-5; TRBD1 matches 9 bases. V lost 4 bases to trimming and J lost 11 bases; unmatched junction nucleotides: 17. The CDR3 covers 15 residues. Germline CDR1 is DFQATT and CDR2 is SNEGSKA (reference sequence). The CDR3 nucleotides are TGCAGTGCTACCTCCGGGACAGGGTTAGCCAATGAGCAGTACTTC. Protein product: CSATSGTGLANEQYF.

A few counts support this clonotype. The rearrangement uses TRBV29-1 and TRBJ1-1; the D gene is possibly TRBD1 (6 bases). Trimming took 2 bases from V and 1 from J, leaving 11 bases between them. Germline CDR1 SQVTM, CDR2 ANQGSEA. There are 14 residues in the CDR3. Here the CDR3 reads CSVEQGTRNTEAFF. CDR3 nucleotide sequence: TGCAGCGTTGAACAGGGGACCCGGAACACTGAAGCTTTCTTT. Together with reference TRBV29-1 and TRBJ1-1, the CDR3 gives the full variable domain: SAVISQKPSRDICQRGTSLTIQCQVDSQVTMMFWYRQQPGQSLTLIATANQGSEATYESGFVIDKFPISRPNLTFSTLTVSNMSPEDSSIYLCSVEQGTRNTEAFFGQGTRLTVV.

Worth noting for this clonotype: This may stem from a read error, because a much larger clone lies one nucleotide away. The V gene is TRBV5-1, the J gene TRBJ2-4; D is possibly TRBD2 (5 bases). V was pared by 4 bases and J by 9 bases, with 17 bases between. The CDR3 runs 14 residues. Germline CDR1 and CDR2: SGHRS and YFSETQ. The CDR3 loop reads CASSVAGDGGIQYF. The CDR3 DNA follows: TGCGCCAGCAGCGTGGCGGGTGATGGTGGCATTCAGTACTTC.

The chain employs TRBV6-8 and TRBJ2-1; tentatively, D is TRBD2 (6 bases). CDR1 is MNHGY and CDR2 is SAAAGT in the germline V gene. The germline V and J ends were trimmed by 7 bases and 4 bases, with 29 bases remaining between them. The CDR3 is 19 residues long. CDR3 bases: TGTGCCAGCACCTTTAGGTCCCCCATAGCGGACGGAGGATACAATGAGCAGTTCTTC. This encodes CASTFRSPIADGGYNEQFF.

The chain has TRBV20-1 and TRBJ2-6; 7 bases are shared with TRBD1. This CDR3 has 16 residues. V lost 6 bases, J lost 0 bases, and 8 bases stayed unmatched. Germline-derived CDR1 and CDR2 are DFQATT and SNEGSKA (reference sequence). The CDR3 is CSAWDSRSSGANVLTF. For the CDR3, the DNA is TGCAGTGCCTGGGACAGCCGGAGCTCTGGGGCCAACGTCCTGACTTTC.

This clonotype was counted a few times. The rearrangement uses TRBV20-1 and TRBJ2-7, with TRBD1 matching over 7 bases. The V segment lost 7 bases and the J segment 4 bases; nucleotides outside the gene matches: 7. Germline CDR1 is DFQATT and CDR2 is SNEGSKA (reference sequence). The CDR3 is 12 residues long. CDR3 in DNA: TGCAGTGTTACAGGGGCCCATTACGAGCAGTACTTC. As protein: CSVTGAHYEQYF.

The chain links TRBV20-1 to TRBJ2-7; TRBD1 agrees at 8 bases. Per the germline V gene, CDR1 is DFQATT and CDR2 is SNEGSKA (reference sequence). Unmatched junction bases numbered 6, after V lost 5 bases and J lost 0 bases. This CDR3 has 14 residues. CDR3 loop: CSAEDRDHSYEQYF. In DNA, the CDR3 is TGCAGTGCTGAGGACAGGGACCACTCCTACGAGCAGTACTTC.

V usage is TRBV5-5 and J usage is TRBJ2-3, with TRBD2 identical over 9 bases. CDR1 and CDR2 from the germline V gene are SGHKS and YYEKEE (reference sequence). The length of the CDR3 is 17 residues. V shed 0 bases, J shed 1 base, and the junction held 6 bases outside the gene matches. CDR3 in amino acids: CASSLGLAGSGTDTQYF. The CDR3 DNA reads TGTGCCAGCAGCTTGGGGCTAGCGGGATCTGGCACAGATACGCAGTATTTT.

The chain has TRBV7-2 and TRBJ2-7; weak D call: TRBD2 (6 bases). The V gene's germline CDR1 is SGHTA and CDR2 FQGNSA. The CDR3 totals 14 residues. V was cut by 3 bases and J by 7 bases, with 16 bases left in between. CDR3 amino acids: CASSFQGGGREQYF. The CDR3 DNA reads as TGTGCCAGCAGCTTTCAGGGAGGAGGGAGGGAGCAGTACTTC.